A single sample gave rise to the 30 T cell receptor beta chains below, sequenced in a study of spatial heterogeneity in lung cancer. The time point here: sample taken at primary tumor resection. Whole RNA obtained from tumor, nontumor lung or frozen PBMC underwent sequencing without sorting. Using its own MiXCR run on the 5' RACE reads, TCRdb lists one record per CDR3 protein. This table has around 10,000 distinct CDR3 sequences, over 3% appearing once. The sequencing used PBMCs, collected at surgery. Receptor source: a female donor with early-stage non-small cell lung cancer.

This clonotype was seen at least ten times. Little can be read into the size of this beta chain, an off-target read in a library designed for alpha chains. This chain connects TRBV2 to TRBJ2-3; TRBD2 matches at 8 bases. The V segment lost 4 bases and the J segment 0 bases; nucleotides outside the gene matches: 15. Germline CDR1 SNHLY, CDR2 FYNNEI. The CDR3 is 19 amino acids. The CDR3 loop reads CASSVPASGGDSSTDTQYF. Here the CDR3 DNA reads TGTGCCAGCAGTGTTCCCGCCAGCGGGGGAGACTCTAGCACAGATACGCAGTATTTT.

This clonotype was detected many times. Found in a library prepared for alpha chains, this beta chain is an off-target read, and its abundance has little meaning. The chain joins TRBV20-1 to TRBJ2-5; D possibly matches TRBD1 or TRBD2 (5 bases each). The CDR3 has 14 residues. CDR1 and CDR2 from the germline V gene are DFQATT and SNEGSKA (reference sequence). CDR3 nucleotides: TGCGCCACCTCCTCGGGACGCCTGGGGGAGACCCAGTACTTC. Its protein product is CATSSGRLGETQYF.

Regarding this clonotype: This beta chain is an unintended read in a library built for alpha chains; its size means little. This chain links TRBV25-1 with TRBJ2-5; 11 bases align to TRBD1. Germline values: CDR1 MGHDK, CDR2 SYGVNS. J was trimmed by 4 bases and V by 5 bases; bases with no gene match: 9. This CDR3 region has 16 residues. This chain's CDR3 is CASSRPGQGGPETQYF. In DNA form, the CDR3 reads TGTGCCAGCAGTCGGCCGGGACAGGGGGGACCAGAGACCCAGTACTTC.

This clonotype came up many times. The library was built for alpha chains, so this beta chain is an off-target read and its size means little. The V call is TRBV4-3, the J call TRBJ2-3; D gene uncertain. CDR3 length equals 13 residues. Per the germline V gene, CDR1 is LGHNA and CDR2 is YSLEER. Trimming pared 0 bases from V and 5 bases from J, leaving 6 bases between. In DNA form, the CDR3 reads TGCGCCAGCAGCCAAGAAGTTAGAGATACGCAGTATTTT. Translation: CASSQEVRDTQYF.

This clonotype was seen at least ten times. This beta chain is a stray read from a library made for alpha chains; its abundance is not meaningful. In DNA form, the CDR3 reads TGTGCCAGCAGTTACCTCAGGGAGAGCAATCAGCCCCAGCATTTT. Translation: CASSYLRESNQPQHF. This chain joins TRBV6-6 and TRBJ1-5; D possibly corresponds to TRBD1 (5 bases). The CDR3 loop spans 15 amino acids. CDR1 and CDR2 (germline): MNHNY, SVGAGI (reference sequence). V lost 2 bases and J 1 base, leaving 9 bases between the germline ends.

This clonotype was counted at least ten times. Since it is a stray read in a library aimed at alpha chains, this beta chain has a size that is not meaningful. In DNA, the CDR3 is TGTGCCACCAGCAGAGACGGGGGAAACAATGAGCAGTTCTTC. Translating gives CATSRDGGNNEQFF. The J gene is TRBJ2-1, the V gene TRBV15; D possibly corresponds to TRBD2 (6 bases). Germline assignment: CDR1 LNHNV and CDR2 YYDKDF (reference sequence). The CDR3 has 14 residues. V gave up 0 bases and J gave up 5 bases, with 8 bases separating them.

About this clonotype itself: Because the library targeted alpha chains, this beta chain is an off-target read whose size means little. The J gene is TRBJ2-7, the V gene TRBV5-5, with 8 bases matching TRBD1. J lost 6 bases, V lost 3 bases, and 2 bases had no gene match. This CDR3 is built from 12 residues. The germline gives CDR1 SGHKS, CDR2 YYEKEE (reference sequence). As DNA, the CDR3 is TGTGCCAGCAGCTCGACAGGGGTCGAGCAGTACTTC. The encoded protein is CASSSTGVEQYF.

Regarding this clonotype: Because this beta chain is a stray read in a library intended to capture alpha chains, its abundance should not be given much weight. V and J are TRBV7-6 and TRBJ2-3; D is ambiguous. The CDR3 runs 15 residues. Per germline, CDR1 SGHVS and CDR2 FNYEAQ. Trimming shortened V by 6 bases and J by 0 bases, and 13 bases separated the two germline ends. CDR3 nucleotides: TGTGCCAGCAGTGAAAAGGCGTCTAGCACAGATACGCAGTATTTT. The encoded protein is CASSEKASSTDTQYF. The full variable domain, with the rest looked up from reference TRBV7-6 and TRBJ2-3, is GAGVSQSPRYKVTKRGQDVALRCDPISGHVSLYWYRQALGQGPEFLTYFNYEAQQDKSGLPNDRFSAERPEGSISTLTIQRTEQRDSAMYRCASSEKASSTDTQYFGPGTRLTVL.

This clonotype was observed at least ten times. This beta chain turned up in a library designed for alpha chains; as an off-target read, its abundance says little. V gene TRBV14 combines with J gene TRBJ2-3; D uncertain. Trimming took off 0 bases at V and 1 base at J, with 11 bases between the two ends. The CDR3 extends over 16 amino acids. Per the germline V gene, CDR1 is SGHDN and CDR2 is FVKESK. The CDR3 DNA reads TGTGCCAGCAGCCAAGATGTGGGATGGGGCACAGATACGCAGTATTTT. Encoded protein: CASSQDVGWGTDTQYF.

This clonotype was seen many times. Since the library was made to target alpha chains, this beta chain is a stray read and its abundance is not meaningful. In nucleotides, the CDR3 is TGCAGTGCTAGAGATCCCCTAGCGGGGGGTTACGAGCAGTACTTC. This translates into CSARDPLAGGYEQYF. V is TRBV20-1 and J is TRBJ2-7; 11 bases match TRBD2. CDR1 and CDR2 (germline): DFQATT, SNEGSKA (reference sequence). Trimming cost V 0 bases and J 4 bases; bases outside gene matches: 5. The CDR3 length is 15 residues.

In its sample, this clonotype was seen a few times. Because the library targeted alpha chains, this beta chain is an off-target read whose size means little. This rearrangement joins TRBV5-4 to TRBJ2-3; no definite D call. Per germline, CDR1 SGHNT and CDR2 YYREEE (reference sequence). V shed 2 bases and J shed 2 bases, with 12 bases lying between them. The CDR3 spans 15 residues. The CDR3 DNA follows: TGTGCCAGCAGCTTTGCGAGAGGTTCCACAGATACGCAGTATTTT. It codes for CASSFARGSTDTQYF.

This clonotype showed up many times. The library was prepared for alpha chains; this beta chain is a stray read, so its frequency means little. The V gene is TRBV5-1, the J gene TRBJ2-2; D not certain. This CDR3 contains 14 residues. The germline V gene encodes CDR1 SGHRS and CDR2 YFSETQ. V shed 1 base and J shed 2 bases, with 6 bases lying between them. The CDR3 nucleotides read TGCGCCAGCAGCTTGTTAGCTAACACCGGGGAGCTGTTTTTT. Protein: CASSLLANTGELFF.

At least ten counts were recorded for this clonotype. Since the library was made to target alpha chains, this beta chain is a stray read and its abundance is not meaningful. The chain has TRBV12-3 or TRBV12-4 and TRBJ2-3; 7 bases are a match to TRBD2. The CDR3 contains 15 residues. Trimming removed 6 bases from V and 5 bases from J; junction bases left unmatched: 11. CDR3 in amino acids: CASRERGLRVDTQYF. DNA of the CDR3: TGTGCCAGCAGGGAGCGGGGCTTGAGGGTAGATACGCAGTATTTT.

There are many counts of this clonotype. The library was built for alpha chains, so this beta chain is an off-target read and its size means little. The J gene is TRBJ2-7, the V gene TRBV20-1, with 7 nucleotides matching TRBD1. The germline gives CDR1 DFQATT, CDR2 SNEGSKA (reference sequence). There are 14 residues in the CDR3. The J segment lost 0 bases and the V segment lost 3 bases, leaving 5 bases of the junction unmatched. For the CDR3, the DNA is TGCAGTGCTAGGGACAGGCCTTCCTCCTACGAGCAGTACTTC. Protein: CSARDRPSSYEQYF.

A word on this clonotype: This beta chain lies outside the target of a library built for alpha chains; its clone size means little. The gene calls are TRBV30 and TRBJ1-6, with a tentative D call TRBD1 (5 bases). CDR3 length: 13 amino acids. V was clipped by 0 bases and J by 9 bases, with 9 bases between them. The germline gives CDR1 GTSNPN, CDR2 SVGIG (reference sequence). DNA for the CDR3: TGTGCCTGGAGTGTACGGGGACGTTCACCCCTCCACTTT. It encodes CAWSVRGRSPLHF.

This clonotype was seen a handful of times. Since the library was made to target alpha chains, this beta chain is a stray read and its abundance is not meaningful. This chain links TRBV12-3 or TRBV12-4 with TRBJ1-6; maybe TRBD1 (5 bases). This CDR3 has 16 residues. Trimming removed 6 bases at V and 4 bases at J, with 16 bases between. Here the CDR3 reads CASRSGGTAYNSPLHF. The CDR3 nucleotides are TGTGCCAGCAGGTCGGGTGGGACTGCGTATAATTCACCCCTCCACTTT.

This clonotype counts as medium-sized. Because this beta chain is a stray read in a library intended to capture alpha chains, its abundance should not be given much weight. The CDR3 nucleotides read TGCAGTGCTATAGAGCGGGGCGACGAGCAGTACTTC. It translates to CSAIERGDEQYF. The gene calls are TRBV20-1 and TRBJ2-7, with TRBD2 identical over 7 bases. Trimming took 4 bases from V and 5 from J; bases not matched to a gene: 5. Per germline, CDR1 DFQATT and CDR2 SNEGSKA (reference sequence). The CDR3 is 12 residues long.

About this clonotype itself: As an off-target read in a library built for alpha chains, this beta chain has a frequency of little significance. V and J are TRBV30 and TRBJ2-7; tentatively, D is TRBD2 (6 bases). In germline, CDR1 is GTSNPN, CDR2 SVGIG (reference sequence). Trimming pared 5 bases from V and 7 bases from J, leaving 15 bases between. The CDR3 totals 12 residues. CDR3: CAWDEGTFEQYF. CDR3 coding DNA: TGTGCCTGGGACGAGGGGACTTTTGAGCAGTACTTC. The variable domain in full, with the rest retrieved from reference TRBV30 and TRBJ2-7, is SQTIHQWPATLVQPVGSPLSLECTVEGTSNPNLYWYRQAAGRGLQLLFYSVGIGQISSEVPQNLSASRPQDRQFILSSKKLLLSDSGFYLCAWDEGTFEQYFGPGTRLTVT.

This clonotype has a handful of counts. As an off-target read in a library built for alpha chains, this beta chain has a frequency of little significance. The CDR3 region is CASSQGGQGAAGELFF. CDR3 nucleotides: TGTGCCAGCAGCCAAGGGGGACAGGGGGCGGCCGGGGAGCTGTTTTTT. The V and J genes are TRBV3-1 and TRBJ2-2, with 12 bases fitting TRBD1. The germline V gene has CDR1 LGHDT and CDR2 YNNKEL (reference sequence). The CDR3 has 16 residues. V was pared by 1 base and J by 6 bases, with 3 bases of the junction left unmatched. The variable domain in full, completed from reference TRBV3-1 and TRBJ2-2, reads DTAVSQTPKYLVTQMGNDKSIKCEQNLGHDTMYWYKQDSKKFLKIMFSYNNKELIINETVPNRFSPKSPDKAHLNLHINSLELGDSAVYFCASSQGGQGAAGELFFGEGSRLTVL.

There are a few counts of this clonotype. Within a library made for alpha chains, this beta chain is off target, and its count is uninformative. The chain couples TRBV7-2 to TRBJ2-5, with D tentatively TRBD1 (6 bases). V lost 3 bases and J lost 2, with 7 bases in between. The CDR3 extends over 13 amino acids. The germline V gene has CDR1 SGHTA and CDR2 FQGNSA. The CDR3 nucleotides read TGTGCCAGCAGCTTTAGGGGGCAAGAGACCCAGTACTTC. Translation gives CASSFRGQETQYF.

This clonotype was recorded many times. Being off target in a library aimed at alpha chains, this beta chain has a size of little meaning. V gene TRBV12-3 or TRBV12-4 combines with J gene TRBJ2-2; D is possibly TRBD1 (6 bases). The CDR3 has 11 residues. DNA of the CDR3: TGTGCATCAGGGGACACCGGGGAGCTGTTTTTT. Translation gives CASGDTGELFF.

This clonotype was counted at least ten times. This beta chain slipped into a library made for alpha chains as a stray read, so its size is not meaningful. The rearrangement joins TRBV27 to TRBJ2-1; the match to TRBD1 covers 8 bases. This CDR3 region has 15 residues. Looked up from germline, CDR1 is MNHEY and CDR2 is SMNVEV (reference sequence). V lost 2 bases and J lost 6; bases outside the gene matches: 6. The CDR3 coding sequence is TGTGCCAGCAGTTTACAGGGGGCTAGGGTCAATGAGCAGTTCTTC. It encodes CASSLQGARVNEQFF.

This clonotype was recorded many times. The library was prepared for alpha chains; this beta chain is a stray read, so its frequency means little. The CDR3 region is CASSQVSGRSDNEQFF. The CDR3 nucleotides read TGCGCCAGCAGCCAAGTTAGCGGGAGGTCAGATAATGAGCAGTTCTTC. J is TRBJ2-1 and V is TRBV4-1; TRBD2 matches at 10 bases. There are 16 residues in the CDR3. The V and J ends lost 1 base and 7 bases, in that order; junction bases with no gene match: 7. Germline V gene lookup returns CDR1 MGHRA and CDR2 YSYEKL.

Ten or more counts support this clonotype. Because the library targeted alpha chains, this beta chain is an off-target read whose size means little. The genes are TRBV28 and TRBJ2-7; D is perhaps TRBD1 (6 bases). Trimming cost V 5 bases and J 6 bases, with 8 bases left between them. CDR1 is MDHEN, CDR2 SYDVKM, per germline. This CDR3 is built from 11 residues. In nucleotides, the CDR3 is TGTGCCAGCAGTACAGGGATCGAGCAGTACTTC. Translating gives CASSTGIEQYF.

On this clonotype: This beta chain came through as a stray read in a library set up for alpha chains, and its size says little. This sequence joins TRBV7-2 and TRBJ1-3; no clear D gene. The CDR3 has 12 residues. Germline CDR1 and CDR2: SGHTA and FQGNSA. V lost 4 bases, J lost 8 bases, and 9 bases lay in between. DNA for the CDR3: TGTGCCAGCAGCTCTACTAGTCACACCATATATTTT. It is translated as CASSSTSHTIYF.

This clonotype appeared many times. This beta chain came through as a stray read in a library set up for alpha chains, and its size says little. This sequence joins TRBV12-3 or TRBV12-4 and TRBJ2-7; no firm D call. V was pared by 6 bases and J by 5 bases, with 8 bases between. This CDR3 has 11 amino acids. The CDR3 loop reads CASSLTDEQYF. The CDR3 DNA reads TGTGCCAGCAGCCTCACGGACGAGCAGTACTTC.

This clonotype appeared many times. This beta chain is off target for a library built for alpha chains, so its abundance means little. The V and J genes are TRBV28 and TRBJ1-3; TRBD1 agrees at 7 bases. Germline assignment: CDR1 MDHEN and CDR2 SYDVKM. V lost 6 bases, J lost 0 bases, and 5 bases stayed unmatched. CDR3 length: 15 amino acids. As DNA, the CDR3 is TGTGCCAGCAGCCCGGACAGGTTCTCTGGAAACACCATATATTTT. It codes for CASSPDRFSGNTIYF. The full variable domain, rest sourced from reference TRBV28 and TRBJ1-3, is DVKVTQSSRYLVKRTGEKVFLECVQDMDHENMFWYRQDPGLGLRLIYFSYDVKMKEKGDIPEGYSVSREKKERFSLILESASTNQTSMYLCASSPDRFSGNTIYFGEGSWLTVV.

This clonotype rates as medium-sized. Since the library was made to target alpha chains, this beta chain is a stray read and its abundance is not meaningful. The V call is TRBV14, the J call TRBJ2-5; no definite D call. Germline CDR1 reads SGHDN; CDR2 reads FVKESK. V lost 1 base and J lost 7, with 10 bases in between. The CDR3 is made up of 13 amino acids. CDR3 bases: TGTGCCAGCAGCCAAGTGCCGGGCGGGACCCAGTACTTC. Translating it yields CASSQVPGGTQYF.

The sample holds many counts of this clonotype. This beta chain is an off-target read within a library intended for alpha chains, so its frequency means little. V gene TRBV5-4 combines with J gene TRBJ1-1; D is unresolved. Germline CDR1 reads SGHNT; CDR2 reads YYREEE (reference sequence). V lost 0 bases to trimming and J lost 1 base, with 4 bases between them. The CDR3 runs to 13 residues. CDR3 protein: CASSLGENTEAFF. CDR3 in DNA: TGTGCCAGCAGCTTGGGCGAGAACACTGAAGCTTTCTTT.

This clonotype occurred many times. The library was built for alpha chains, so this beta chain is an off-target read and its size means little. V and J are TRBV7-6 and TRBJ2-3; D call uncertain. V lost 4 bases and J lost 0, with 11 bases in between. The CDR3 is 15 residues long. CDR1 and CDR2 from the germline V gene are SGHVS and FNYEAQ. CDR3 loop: CASSSTLDSTDTQYF. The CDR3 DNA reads TGTGCCAGCAGCTCTACATTGGACAGCACAGATACGCAGTATTTT. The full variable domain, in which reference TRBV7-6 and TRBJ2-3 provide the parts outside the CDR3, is GAGVSQSPRYKVTKRGQDVALRCDPISGHVSLYWYRQALGQGPEFLTYFNYEAQQDKSGLPNDRFSAERPEGSISTLTIQRTEQRDSAMYRCASSSTLDSTDTQYFGPGTRLTVL.